This T cell receptor beta chain was retrieved from a study of blood T cell repertoires in COVID-19. About the research overall: Whether acute or convalescent, the COVID-19 samples came from the United States, Italy and Spain. Nucleic acid was either cDNA or gDNA, and it came from T cells, B-cell-depleted T cells, or PBMCs.

Sequenced by immunoSEQ multiplex PCR; TCRdb stores in-frame clones only, minus some. The data contain 260,000 or so clones, 83% of them seen just once; the ten biggest clones take up approximately 5.4%. The origin of this receptor is a man at least 80 years old with acute or convalescent COVID-19. The sequenced material came from peripheral blood.

CDR3 loop: CASSPTHRAVGYNEQFF. Written as DNA, the CDR3 is TGTGCCAGCAGTCCAACCCACAGGGCGGTCGGGTACAATGAGCAGTTCTTC. The chain is built from TRBV6-4 and TRBJ2-1, with D maybe TRBD1 (6 bases). The CDR3 is 17 residues long. Germline V CDR1 and CDR2: MRHNA, SNTAGT. The V end was cut by 5 bases, the J end by 4 bases, with 21 bases between.